One and the same sample provided the 30 T cell receptor beta chains below, sequenced in a study of shared clonotypes between healthy human individuals. Here immunoSEQ multiplex PCR was the method, and the copy in TCRdb shows in-frame clones only, minus some. The top ten hold 0.14% of the sample, which has millions of clones, roughly 92% seen once. Sequenced sample: naive CD4+ T cells sorted from blood. Stated subset: CD45RA+ positively selected. All receptors derive from a man between 18 and 29 years old in good health.

This clone appeared a single time. The rearrangement joins TRBV5-1 to TRBJ2-2; 9 bases are shared with TRBD2. V dropped 3 bases and J dropped 2; count of bases not matched to a gene: 11. Germline V gene lookup returns CDR1 SGHRS and CDR2 YFSETQ. There are 18 residues in the CDR3. The CDR3 DNA follows: TGCGCCAGCAGCTCAAGCGGGAGGCCCGAACTAAACACCGGGGAGCTGTTTTTT. Residues: CASSSSGRPELNTGELFF.

With respect to this clone: This sample includes further DNA sequences coding for the same CDR3. The gene calls are TRBV18 and TRBJ2-7; maybe TRBD1 (5 bases). This CDR3 is 14 amino acids long. In germline, CDR1 is KGHSH, CDR2 LQKENI. V was clipped by 6 bases and J by 3 bases, with 15 bases between them. CDR3 region: CASSPTGPNYEQYF. The CDR3 region has the DNA TGTGCCAGCTCGCCTACAGGACCCAACTACGAGCAGTACTTC.

The chain joins TRBV7-4 to TRBJ2-1, with TRBD2 matching over 8 bases. V lost 6 bases, J lost 10 bases, and 5 bases stayed unmatched. CDR1 is SGHVT, CDR2 SQSDAQ, per germline. The length of the CDR3 is 12 residues. CDR3 amino acids: CASRFGTREQFF. Written as DNA, the CDR3 is TGTGCCAGCAGATTCGGGACTAGAGAGCAGTTCTTC.

This clone was recorded once. The chain recombines TRBV10-3 with TRBJ2-7; D is possibly TRBD2 (6 bases). Per the germline V gene, CDR1 is ENHRY and CDR2 is SYGVKD. V lost 4 bases and J 3 bases, leaving 16 bases between the germline ends. The CDR3 is made up of 15 amino acids. CDR3 protein: CAISVSSGKNYEQYF. CDR3 coding DNA: TGTGCCATCAGTGTGAGTAGCGGAAAGAACTACGAGCAGTACTTC.

The gene calls are TRBV6-1 and TRBJ1-2; TRBD1 is a possible D gene (5 bases). The CDR3 has 18 residues. Germline values: CDR1 MNHNS, CDR2 SASEGT. The V and J ends lost 0 bases and 0 bases respectively, with 17 bases between them. CDR3 protein: CASSEAVAGLLANYGYTF. The CDR3 nucleotides are TGTGCCAGCAGTGAAGCAGTGGCAGGGCTTTTAGCTAACTATGGCTACACCTTC.

Here the CDR3 DNA reads TGTGCCAGTATAGGGATTACGAACACCGGGGAGCTGTTTTTT. This encodes CASIGITNTGELFF. The V gene is TRBV19, the J gene TRBJ2-2; D gene ambiguous. Germline V gives CDR1 LNHDA, CDR2 SQIVND (reference sequence). The CDR3 extends over 14 amino acids. V lost 7 bases and J lost 0, with 9 bases in between.

This chain connects TRBV7-2 to TRBJ1-3; D is unresolved. CDR3 length: 15 residues. Germline V gives CDR1 SGHTA, CDR2 FQGNSA. V was clipped by 2 bases and J by 0 bases, with 8 bases between them. CDR3 amino acids: CASSLSVSSGNTIYF. CDR3 coding DNA: TGTGCCAGCAGCTTAAGCGTATCCTCTGGAAACACCATATATTTT.

The chain uses TRBV7-2 and TRBJ2-3; a possible D gene is TRBD2 (5 bases). Deletions cut 2 bases from V and 3 bases from J, with 12 bases between. The CDR3 contains 15 residues. The germline V gene has CDR1 SGHTA and CDR2 FQGNSA. For the CDR3, the DNA is TGTGCCAGCAGCTTACAGCTTGGAGGAACAGATACGCAGTATTTT. It translates to CASSLQLGGTDTQYF. Variable domain in full (rest from reference TRBV7-2 and TRBJ2-3): GAGVSQSPSNKVTEKGKDVELRCDPISGHTALYWYRQSLGQGLEFLIYFQGNSAPDKSGLPSDRFSAERTGGSVSTLTIQRTQQEDSAVYLCASSLQLGGTDTQYFGPGTRLTVL.

J is TRBJ2-1 and V is TRBV6-5, with D maybe TRBD2 (6 bases). Trimming shortened V by 2 bases and J by 8 bases, and 16 bases separated the two germline ends. Germline assignment: CDR1 MNHEY and CDR2 SVGAGI. The CDR3 is 15 amino acids. DNA for the CDR3: TGTGCCAGCAGTTACGGGGGGTCTGACGGCTATGAGCAGTTCTTC. It specifies CASSYGGSDGYEQFF.

V is TRBV18 and J is TRBJ2-2; D gene uncertain. The CDR3 contains 14 residues. Germline-derived CDR1 and CDR2 are KGHSH and LQKENI. Trimming left V 2 bases short and J 1 base short, with 5 bases between. The CDR3 region is CASSPSWNTGELFF. The CDR3 nucleotides are TGTGCCAGCTCACCAAGTTGGAACACCGGGGAGCTGTTTTTT.

This chain joins TRBV7-2 and TRBJ1-3; 7 bases line up with TRBD1. V shed 7 bases, J shed 3 bases, and the junction held 9 bases outside the gene matches. CDR1 and CDR2 (germline): SGHTA, FQGNSA. The CDR3 contains 15 residues. DNA of the CDR3: TGTGCCAGCAACAGGGGAAAGGGGATTGGAAACACCATATATTTT. It encodes CASNRGKGIGNTIYF.

V usage is TRBV5-4 and J usage is TRBJ2-7; D might be TRBD1 or TRBD2, each matching 7 bases. V was trimmed by 4 bases and J by 5 bases, leaving 22 bases between them. Germline lookup yields CDR1 SGHNT and CDR2 YYREEE (reference sequence). The CDR3 consists of 16 residues. CDR3 sequence: CASSGTGVGGGNEQYF. CDR3 sequence (DNA): TGTGCCAGCAGCGGAACAGGGGTGGGAGGGGGAAACGAGCAGTACTTC.

V is TRBV5-1 and J is TRBJ2-5, with D maybe TRBD2 (6 bases). The CDR3 is 14 amino acids. The V end lost 7 bases, the J end lost 5 bases, and 18 bases lay between the germline ends. Per the germline V gene, CDR1 is SGHRS and CDR2 is YFSETQ. CDR3 DNA sequence: TGCGCCAGCTCCACCGGGACGGCGGGGGAGACCCAGTACTTC. This sequence encodes CASSTGTAGETQYF.

The chain uses TRBV25-1 and TRBJ2-1; 7 bases align to TRBD1. This CDR3 has 13 amino acids. Losses at the gene ends were 1 base for V and 16 bases for J; bases not matched to a gene: 10. CDR1 MGHDK and CDR2 SYGVNS come from the germline V gene. In nucleotides, the CDR3 is TGTGCCAGCAGTGAATCCAGGGGCAGGGGGTTTTTCTTC. Translating it yields CASSESRGRGFFF.

The J gene is TRBJ2-5, the V gene TRBV2; 7 bases match TRBD1. Germline CDR1 and CDR2: SNHLY and FYNNEI. V shed 7 bases, J shed 1 base, and the junction held 6 bases outside the gene matches. This CDR3 has 14 amino acids. CDR3 DNA sequence: TGTGCCAGCACTTTAACAGGGGCCCAAGAGACCCAGTACTTC. Its translation: CASTLTGAQETQYF.

The CDR3 sequence is CASSIQSNEKLFF. The CDR3 region has the DNA TGCGCCAGCAGCATTCAATCTAATGAAAAACTGTTTTTT. The rearrangement links TRBV4-1 to TRBJ1-4, with no clear D. The CDR3 spans 13 residues. Germline V gene lookup returns CDR1 MGHRA and CDR2 YSYEKL. V lost 5 bases to trimming and J lost 3 bases, with 7 bases between them.

The chain joins TRBV29-1 to TRBJ2-7; 8 bases are a match to TRBD1. The CDR3 extends over 14 amino acids. The V and J ends lost 6 bases and 6 bases, in that order; junction bases with no gene match: 13. Germline lookup yields CDR1 SQVTM and CDR2 ANQGSEA. The CDR3 DNA follows: TGCAGCGTCTTACTGGGGACAGGAAGGACCGAGCAGTACTTC. It encodes CSVLLGTGRTEQYF.

The chain carries TRBV18 and TRBJ2-7, with 12 bases aligning to TRBD2. CDR1 is KGHSH and CDR2 is LQKENI in the germline V gene. The CDR3 is 15 residues long. Trimming removed 3 bases from V and 7 bases from J; junction bases left unmatched: 7. CDR3 residues: CASSPLAGGPGEQYF. DNA of the CDR3: TGTGCCAGCTCACCTCTAGCGGGAGGGCCGGGGGAGCAGTACTTC.

The chain couples TRBV18 to TRBJ1-4, with D perhaps TRBD1 (5 bases). There are 16 residues in the CDR3. The germline V gene has CDR1 KGHSH and CDR2 LQKENI. V lost 3 bases to trimming and J lost 0 bases, with 11 bases between them. The CDR3 here is CASSPSVGATNEKLFF. CDR3 DNA: TGTGCCAGCTCACCGTCGGTGGGGGCAACTAATGAAAAACTGTTTTTT.

Only one count was recorded for this clone. This CDR3 is also generated by other DNA sequences in the sample. The chain uses TRBV7-2 and TRBJ2-3; D gene unclear. Germline CDR1 SGHTA, CDR2 FQGNSA. V was pared by 5 bases and J by 3 bases, with 9 bases between. CDR3 length: 13 residues. This chain's CDR3 is CASSRRLTDTQYF. CDR3 coding DNA: TGTGCCAGCAGCCGGCGGCTTACAGATACGCAGTATTTT. The whole variable domain, remainder taken from reference TRBV7-2 and TRBJ2-3, is GAGVSQSPSNKVTEKGKDVELRCDPISGHTALYWYRQSLGQGLEFLIYFQGNSAPDKSGLPSDRFSAERTGGSVSTLTIQRTQQEDSAVYLCASSRRLTDTQYFGPGTRLTVL.

The chain couples TRBV30 to TRBJ2-1; TRBD2 matches 11 bases. Germline CDR1 reads GTSNPN; CDR2 reads SVGIG (reference sequence). This CDR3 contains 16 residues. V was clipped by 0 bases and J by 7 bases; unmatched bases: 8. CDR3 sequence reads: CAWSVALAGGGNEQFF. CDR3 nucleotide sequence: TGTGCCTGGAGTGTAGCGCTAGCGGGGGGCGGGAATGAGCAGTTCTTC. The entire variable domain, with the rest obtained from reference TRBV30 and TRBJ2-1, is as follows: SQTIHQWPATLVQPVGSPLSLECTVEGTSNPNLYWYRQAAGRGLQLLFYSVGIGQISSEVPQNLSASRPQDRQFILSSKKLLLSDSGFYLCAWSVALAGGGNEQFFGPGTRLTVL.

The CDR3 protein is CASSVRAGRGQPQHF. As DNA, the CDR3 is TGTGCCAGCAGTGTTAGAGCCGGGAGGGGGCAGCCCCAGCATTTT. The rearrangement links TRBV2 to TRBJ1-5; D possibly corresponds to TRBD1 (6 bases). This CDR3 spans 15 amino acids. CDR1 and CDR2 from the germline V gene are SNHLY and FYNNEI. Trimming took off 4 bases at V and 7 bases at J, with 17 bases between the two ends.

The V and J genes are TRBV5-4 and TRBJ2-1; 11 bases line up with TRBD2. V lost 3 bases and J lost 7; bases outside the gene matches: 9. CDR3 length: 16 residues. The germline V gene encodes CDR1 SGHNT and CDR2 YYREEE (reference sequence). The CDR3 protein is CASSSNSGTSGNEQFF. The CDR3 DNA follows: TGTGCCAGCAGCTCTAACTCCGGGACTAGCGGTAATGAGCAGTTCTTC. Based on the CDR3 plus reference TRBV5-4 and TRBJ2-1, the full variable domain is ETGVTQSPTHLIKTRGQQVTLRCSSQSGHNTVSWYQQALGQGPQFIFQYYREEENGRGNFPPRFSGLQFPNYSSELNVNALELDDSALYLCASSSNSGTSGNEQFFGPGTRLTVL.

The CDR3 protein is CAISERQDSYEQYF. The CDR3 DNA follows: TGTGCCATCAGTGAGCGACAGGACTCCTACGAGCAGTACTTC. J is TRBJ2-7 and V is TRBV10-3; possible D gene TRBD1, 6 bases. The V gene lost 2 bases and the J gene lost 0 bases, with 8 bases spanning the gap. CDR3 size: 14 residues. CDR1 is ENHRY, CDR2 SYGVKD, per germline.

The table lists this clone with a count of one. The chain couples TRBV4-1 to TRBJ2-7, with 8 bases fitting TRBD2. CDR3 length: 15 amino acids. Losses at the gene ends were 4 bases for V and 2 bases for J; bases not matched to a gene: 7. The germline V gene encodes CDR1 MGHRA and CDR2 YSYEKL. In DNA form, the CDR3 reads TGCGCCAGCAGCCGGGCTAGCGGGCCAACCTACGAGCAGTACTTC. Translated, it gives CASSRASGPTYEQYF.

This chain uses TRBV29-1 with TRBJ2-7; 12 nucleotides agree with TRBD2. V was pared by 2 bases and J by 5 bases, with 25 bases of the junction left unmatched. Germline values: CDR1 SQVTM, CDR2 ANQGSEA. The CDR3 loop spans 21 amino acids. This CDR3 reads CSVELQSSGRAYIRLGDEQYF. The CDR3 DNA is TGCAGCGTTGAATTGCAATCTAGCGGGAGGGCCTACATAAGACTCGGGGACGAGCAGTACTTC.

This sequence joins TRBV5-4 and TRBJ2-7, with TRBD1 matching 10 bases. Trimming removed 4 bases from V and 4 bases from J; junction bases left unmatched: 2. Germline V lookup: CDR1 SGHNT, CDR2 YYREEE (reference sequence). The CDR3 spans 13 residues. CDR3: CASSKDRGYEQYF. For the CDR3, the DNA is TGTGCCAGCAGCAAGGACAGGGGGTACGAGCAGTACTTC.

The chain has TRBV30 and TRBJ1-2; D is unresolved. The germline CDR1 and CDR2 sequences are GTSNPN and SVGIG (reference sequence). This CDR3 contains 15 residues. Trimming cost V 0 bases and J 4 bases, with 15 bases left between them. The CDR3, as DNA: TGTGCCTGGAGTGTATCGGGTTCAGGCCTCTATGGCTACACCTTC. This sequence encodes CAWSVSGSGLYGYTF.

The chain combines TRBV28 with TRBJ1-4, with D perhaps matching TRBD1 (5 bases). In germline, CDR1 is MDHEN, CDR2 SYDVKM. V was pared by 7 bases and J by 5 bases, with 14 bases between. This CDR3 region has 14 residues. Here the CDR3 reads CASTLRGLNEKLFF. The CDR3 DNA reads TGTGCCAGCACCCTAAGGGGCTTAAATGAAAAACTGTTTTTT.

The chain has TRBV27 and TRBJ2-6, with 9 bases lining up with TRBD1. This CDR3 contains 21 residues. V dropped 2 bases and J dropped 0; count of bases not matched to a gene: 14. Germline V gene data show CDR1 as MNHEY and CDR2 as SMNVEV (reference sequence). As DNA, the CDR3 is TGTGCCAGCAGTTTAGAGGTCTACGGTGCACAGGGGGCCTCTGGGGCCAACGTCCTGACTTTC. Translating it yields CASSLEVYGAQGASGANVLTF.